The source of this T cell receptor beta chain is a study of cytomegalovirus exposure and HLA in healthy donors. Study-wide background: HLA-typed donors contributed 65 million to 95 million unique TCRs, which were held in an early data release. Whole-study findings and limits: A further, later analysis showed that HLA-associated TCR beta chains (compared with equally common others) were more clonally expanded. Sequencing artifact likely explains a cluster of highly shared sequence variants.

13 Jbeta primers and 60 Vbeta primers were used for the PCR. Some clones are missing from TCRdb's copy, which holds only in-frame ones; the method was immunoSEQ multiplex PCR. The table has 150,000 to 200,000 clones, about four fifths seen once. The CDR3 is made up of 13 amino acids. Trimming removed 10 bases at V and 1 base at J, with 10 bases between. The germline CDR1 and CDR2 sequences are SNHLY and FYNNEI. On this clone itself: Its cognate antigen is unknown.

Sequenced material: PBMCs. The source is a woman aged 25 to 39 in good health and CMV-seropositive. The V gene is TRBV2, the J gene TRBJ2-2; a weak D match, TRBD1 (6 bases). The CDR3 DNA is TGTGCCACCTCAGGGGAGAACACCGGGGAGCTGTTTTTT. Translation: CATSGENTGELFF.